The 20 T cell receptor beta chains reported below all come from one sample, sequenced in a study of beta chain features in type 1 diabetes. Notes on the study in general: TCRB CDR3s were moderately but significantly shorter in Type 1 diabetes patients in all four CD4+ subsets.

cDNA synthesis used the whole RNA isolate, giving expressed TCRB sequences. Clones were read by immunoSEQ multiplex PCR, and TCRdb kept only the in-frame ones, dropping some. The sample shows around 180,000 clones, almost 8% of them seen only once. The antigens these receptors bind are not known. The sequenced sample was central memory CD4+ T cells from blood. Receptors were obtained from a man between 18 and 35 years old with type 1 diabetes.

This clone came up a few times. The rearrangement joins TRBV5-1 to TRBJ2-1, with 9 bases identical to TRBD2. The V segment lost 0 bases and the J segment 7 bases; nucleotides outside the gene matches: 8. This CDR3 is built from 16 residues. CDR1 is SGHRS and CDR2 is YFSETQ in the germline V gene. The CDR3 bases are TGCGCCAGCAGCTTGGTGCTAGCGGGATCCGGAAATGAGCAGTTCTTC. Amino acid sequence: CASSLVLAGSGNEQFF.

The rearrangement uses TRBV5-4 and TRBJ2-7; TRBD1 is a possible D gene (6 bases). The CDR3 has 14 residues. V was cut by 6 bases and J by 4 bases, with 17 bases left in between. The germline CDR1 and CDR2 sequences are SGHNT and YYREEE (reference sequence). The CDR3 DNA is TGTGCCAGCACCTCTAGGGGGTCAACTTACGAGCAGTACTTC. Encoded protein: CASTSRGSTYEQYF. Together with reference TRBV5-4 and TRBJ2-7, the CDR3 gives the full variable domain: ETGVTQSPTHLIKTRGQQVTLRCSSQSGHNTVSWYQQALGQGPQFIFQYYREEENGRGNFPPRFSGLQFPNYSSELNVNALELDDSALYLCASTSRGSTYEQYFGPGTRLTVT.

The CDR3 here is CASSRYQGSYNEQFF. CDR3 DNA sequence: TGTGCCAGCAGCCGATACCAGGGGTCCTACAATGAGCAGTTCTTC. V and J are TRBV7-8 and TRBJ2-1; the D gene is possibly TRBD1 (6 bases). The CDR3 length is 15 residues. Trimming stripped 5 bases from V and 1 base from J, with 12 bases between. Germline values: CDR1 SGHVS, CDR2 FQNEAQ.

In its sample, this clone was seen a few times. The chain carries TRBV9 and TRBJ2-3; 11 positions agree with TRBD2. Germline CDR1 SGDLS, CDR2 YYNGEE. The CDR3 contains 16 residues. After removal of 0 bases from V and 6 bases from J, the junction contained 6 bases not matched to a gene. CDR3 region: CASSVGVAGGHDTQYF. CDR3 sequence (DNA): TGTGCCAGCAGCGTAGGGGTAGCGGGGGGGCACGATACGCAGTATTTT.

The chain recombines TRBV7-9 with TRBJ2-7, with TRBD2 identical over 11 bases. The CDR3 sequence is 14 residues long. After removal of 3 bases from V and 5 bases from J, the junction contained 3 bases not matched to a gene. Germline CDR1 is SEHNR and CDR2 is FQNEAQ (reference sequence). The CDR3 sequence is CASSFLTSGDEQYF. The CDR3 bases are TGTGCCAGCAGCTTCCTGACTAGCGGGGACGAGCAGTACTTC.

This clone showed up just a few times. The chain employs TRBV19 and TRBJ1-5; TRBD1 is a possible D gene (5 bases). The CDR3 sequence is 14 residues long. V was shortened by 3 bases and J by 4 bases, with 10 bases between the two germline ends. Germline V CDR1 and CDR2: LNHDA, SQIVND (reference sequence). DNA for the CDR3: TGTGCCAGTAGTATCAGGGACTCTAATCAGCCCCAGCATTTT. This sequence encodes CASSIRDSNQPQHF.

The chain links TRBV9 to TRBJ2-6, with 15 positions matching TRBD2. The V gene's germline CDR1 is SGDLS and CDR2 YYNGEE. The J segment lost 8 bases and the V segment lost 3 bases, leaving 6 bases of the junction unmatched. The CDR3 length is 17 residues. The CDR3 DNA reads TGTGCCAGCAGCGCCTCCGGGACTAGCGGGGGGTCCAACGTCCTGACTTTC. It codes for CASSASGTSGGSNVLTF.

The table lists this clone with a few counts. This CDR3 is also generated by other DNA sequences in the sample. In nucleotides, the CDR3 is TGCGCCAGCTCAAGACAGGGCCCCTACGAGCAGTACTTC. Translation gives CASSRQGPYEQYF. This chain uses TRBV5-1 with TRBJ2-7; 7 nucleotides line up with TRBD1. CDR3 length: 13 residues. V lost 7 bases to trimming and J lost 2 bases; unmatched junction nucleotides: 6. CDR1 is SGHRS, CDR2 YFSETQ, per germline.

This clone was counted only a few times. CDR3 nucleotide sequence: TGTGCCAGCAGCTTAAGCCCGAACCTAGCCAAAAACATTCAGTACTTC. Amino acids: CASSLSPNLAKNIQYF. The chain combines TRBV7-2 with TRBJ2-4, with D hard to call. The CDR3 is made up of 16 amino acids. With 2 bases removed from V and 0 bases from J, the gap between germline ends came to 11 bases. In germline, CDR1 is SGHTA, CDR2 FQGNSA.

This chain joins TRBV29-1 and TRBJ2-1, with TRBD1 identical over 7 bases. CDR3 length: 14 residues. The germline gives CDR1 SQVTM, CDR2 ANQGSEA. V shed 5 bases, J shed 9 bases, and the junction held 13 bases outside the gene matches. As DNA, the CDR3 is TGCAGCGTTCGGAGGACAGGTGTTCTAGGTGAGCAGTTCTTC. Its translation: CSVRRTGVLGEQFF.

This clone has just a few counts. This chain connects TRBV7-2 to TRBJ2-7; no clear D gene. Per germline, CDR1 SGHTA and CDR2 FQGNSA. The CDR3 loop spans 12 amino acids. Trimming removed 5 bases at V and 5 bases at J, with 10 bases between. The CDR3 DNA follows: TGTGCCAGCAGCCCGCTACCGAACGAGCAGTACTTC. As protein: CASSPLPNEQYF.

This sequence joins TRBV7-2 and TRBJ2-1, with D possibly matching TRBD2 (6 bases). Trimming cost V 5 bases and J 9 bases, with 17 bases left between them. Germline V lookup: CDR1 SGHTA, CDR2 FQGNSA. This CDR3 region has 14 residues. The CDR3 spells CASSPQPGTGEQFF. DNA of the CDR3: TGTGCCAGCAGCCCCCAACCAGGGACTGGTGAGCAGTTCTTC. Full variable domain (outside the CDR3, taken from reference TRBV7-2 and TRBJ2-1): GAGVSQSPSNKVTEKGKDVELRCDPISGHTALYWYRQSLGQGLEFLIYFQGNSAPDKSGLPSDRFSAERTGGSVSTLTIQRTQQEDSAVYLCASSPQPGTGEQFFGPGTRLTVL.

The gene calls are TRBV11-2 and TRBJ2-7, with D maybe TRBD2 (5 bases). Deletions cut 4 bases from V and 3 bases from J, with 10 bases between. CDR3 length: 13 amino acids. CDR1 and CDR2 from the germline V gene are SGHAT and FQNNGV. CDR3 residues: CASSSTIYYEQYF. The CDR3 DNA reads as TGTGCCAGCAGCTCGACTATCTACTACGAGCAGTACTTC.

The chain joins TRBV9 to TRBJ2-3; D uncertain. The CDR3 is made up of 15 amino acids. Germline CDR1 reads SGDLS; CDR2 reads YYNGEE. Trimming left V 0 bases short and J 4 bases short, with 12 bases between. CDR3 loop: CASSVAPERPDTQYF. For the CDR3, the DNA is TGTGCCAGCAGCGTAGCCCCGGAGCGACCAGATACGCAGTATTTT.

This clone was seen a few times. V usage is TRBV7-9 and J usage is TRBJ2-3; D gene ambiguous. The CDR3 consists of 13 residues. CDR1 and CDR2 (germline): SEHNR, FQNEAQ (reference sequence). V lost 5 bases and J 7 bases, leaving 13 bases between the germline ends. The CDR3 region has the DNA TGTGCCAGCAGCATAAACCCACTCAATACGCAGTATTTT. Translated: CASSINPLNTQYF.

This clone was detected a few times. V gene TRBV29-1 combines with J gene TRBJ2-4; TRBD2 agrees at 7 bases. With V trimmed by 3 bases and J by 7 bases, 3 bases remained unmatched. The CDR3 contains 12 residues. The germline CDR1 and CDR2 sequences are SQVTM and ANQGSEA. The CDR3 sequence is CSVEGGENIQYF. The CDR3 bases are TGCAGCGTTGAGGGGGGGGAGAACATTCAGTACTTC.

This clone was recorded a few times. J is TRBJ2-3 and V is TRBV30; TRBD2 aligns across 9 bases. CDR3 length: 15 amino acids. Germline CDR1 and CDR2: GTSNPN and SVGIG (reference sequence). The V gene end was trimmed by 2 bases and the J gene end by 3 bases; junction bases not matched to a gene: 6. The CDR3 coding sequence is TGTGCCTGGAGTACGGCTCTAGCGGGGACAGATACGCAGTATTTT. Translation gives CAWSTALAGTDTQYF.

This clone showed up just a few times. This chain connects TRBV18 to TRBJ2-7, with TRBD1 as a possible D gene (5 bases). The CDR3 covers 12 residues. The germline V and J ends were trimmed by 5 bases and 4 bases, with 9 bases remaining between them. From germline, CDR1 is KGHSH and CDR2 LQKENI. The DNA of the CDR3 is TGTGCCAGCTCAACCCAGGGTTACGAGCAGTACTTC. It is translated as CASSTQGYEQYF. Based on the CDR3 plus reference TRBV18 and TRBJ2-7, the full variable domain is NAGVMQNPRHLVRRRGQEARLRCSPMKGHSHVYWYRQLPEEGLKFMVYLQKENIIDESGMPKERFSAEFPKEGPSILRIQQVVRGDSAAYFCASSTQGYEQYFGPGTRLTVT.

The chain combines TRBV2 with TRBJ2-5; possibly TRBD1 for D (5 bases). Per germline, CDR1 SNHLY and CDR2 FYNNEI. The V and J ends lost 1 base and 5 bases respectively, with 5 bases between them. The CDR3 is made up of 12 amino acids. CDR3 nucleotides: TGTGCCAGCAGTGAAGAGGGGGAGACCCAGTACTTC. This codes for CASSEEGETQYF.

The chain links TRBV4-1 to TRBJ2-1; TRBD2 matches 13 bases. CDR1 and CDR2 from the germline V gene are MGHRA and YSYEKL. Trimming removed 1 base from V and 5 bases from J; junction bases left unmatched: 8. This CDR3 is built from 18 residues. The CDR3 DNA follows: TGCGCCAGCAGCCAAGTGGATATGGGACTAGCGGGGAACAATGAGCAGTTCTTC. Translating it yields CASSQVDMGLAGNNEQFF.